The 14 T cell receptor beta chains listed next were all sequenced from one sample in a study of blood T cell repertoires in COVID-19. The protocol was immunoSEQ multiplex PCR, while the TCRdb copy is restricted to in-frame clones and leaves out a portion. Of approximately 530,000 clones in the sample, 85% to 90% were seen once. The sequenced sample was peripheral blood. These receptors all come from a woman in her fifties or sixties with COVID-19, enrolled during active disease.

As to this clone: In the same sample, other DNA sequences code for this CDR3. CDR3 in DNA: TGTGCCAGCAGCGTGGGGGGAGGTGATGGCTACACCTTC. Encoded protein: CASSVGGGDGYTF. The chain recombines TRBV9 with TRBJ1-2, with D maybe TRBD1 (5 bases). CDR3 size: 13 residues. Trimming shortened V by 2 bases and J by 6 bases, and 11 bases separated the two germline ends. The germline V gene has CDR1 SGDLS and CDR2 YYNGEE.

This rearrangement joins TRBV13 to TRBJ2-2, with 10 bases matching TRBD2. V lost 8 bases and J lost 5; bases outside the gene matches: 5. Germline V gives CDR1 PRHDT, CDR2 FYEKMQ (reference sequence). The CDR3 consists of 14 residues. Here the CDR3 DNA reads TGTGCCAGCTCTAGCGGGGGAGAGACCGGGGAGCTGTTTTTT. It codes for CASSSGGETGELFF.

The rearrangement links TRBV5-8 to TRBJ2-1; a weak D match, TRBD1 (6 bases). V was cut by 6 bases and J by 3 bases, with 10 bases left in between. Germline V gene sequence: CDR1 SGHTS, CDR2 YDEGEE. CDR3 length equals 13 residues. CDR3 amino acids: CASTRDNYNEQFF. The CDR3 DNA follows: TGTGCCAGCACCCGGGACAACTACAATGAGCAGTTCTTC.

The rearrangement links TRBV7-3 to TRBJ1-6; D not certain. V lost 5 bases, J lost 13 bases, and 12 bases lay in between. The CDR3 has 12 residues. Germline values: CDR1 SGHTA, CDR2 FQGTGA. The CDR3 protein is CASSAGRGPLHF. The CDR3 DNA follows: TGTGCCAGCAGCGCCGGAAGAGGTCCCCTCCACTTT.

This chain joins TRBV7-9 and TRBJ2-2, with 7 bases identical to TRBD2. The ends lost 5 bases at V and 0 bases at J; junction bases unmatched: 6. The CDR3 extends over 16 amino acids. Germline V CDR1 and CDR2: SEHNR, FQNEAQ (reference sequence). The chain's CDR3 is CASSPRTRPNTGELFF. In DNA form, the CDR3 reads TGTGCCAGCAGCCCTAGGACTAGGCCGAACACCGGGGAGCTGTTTTTT.

This clone was seen a handful of times. V gene TRBV2 combines with J gene TRBJ2-1; D unresolved. Between the trimmed V and J ends, which lost 7 bases and 0 bases, there was a span of 16 bases. Germline-derived CDR1 and CDR2 are SNHLY and FYNNEI. The CDR3 has 16 amino acids. CDR3 DNA: TGTGCCAGCACACTGGTGGCTTGGAGCTCCTACAATGAGCAGTTCTTC. This encodes CASTLVAWSSYNEQFF.

The rearrangement joins TRBV5-4 to TRBJ1-2, with 8 bases lining up with TRBD1. CDR1 is SGHNT and CDR2 is YYREEE in the germline V gene (reference sequence). The CDR3 consists of 17 residues. The trim removed 4 bases at V and 3 bases at J, leaving 14 bases unmatched. The CDR3 bases are TGTGCCAGCAGCCCTCCCGCGGGGACAGGTCGATACTATGGCTACACCTTC. Translated, it gives CASSPPAGTGRYYGYTF. The full variable domain, completed using reference TRBV5-4 and TRBJ1-2, is ETGVTQSPTHLIKTRGQQVTLRCSSQSGHNTVSWYQQALGQGPQFIFQYYREEENGRGNFPPRFSGLQFPNYSSELNVNALELDDSALYLCASSPPAGTGRYYGYTFGSGTRLTVV.

The genes are TRBV20-1 and TRBJ2-3, with 8 nucleotides matching TRBD2. The CDR3 sequence is 15 residues long. V gave up 3 bases and J gave up 1 base; unmatched junction bases: 6. Germline V gene lookup returns CDR1 DFQATT and CDR2 SNEGSKA (reference sequence). The CDR3 bases are TGCAGTGCTAGTGGAACTAGCGGACGCACAGATACGCAGTATTTT. Translation gives CSASGTSGRTDTQYF.

This chain links TRBV19 with TRBJ1-2; TRBD1 is a possible D gene (6 bases). The V end was cut by 10 bases, the J end by 4 bases, with 16 bases between. The germline V gene encodes CDR1 LNHDA and CDR2 SQIVND (reference sequence). The CDR3 has 13 amino acids. The CDR3 spells CATLRRGAYGYTF. DNA of the CDR3: TGTGCCACCCTACGGCGGGGGGCCTATGGCTACACCTTC.

The J gene is TRBJ1-1, the V gene TRBV6-5; D not certain. V was cut by 6 bases and J by 3 bases, with 17 bases left in between. The CDR3 runs to 15 residues. Germline values: CDR1 MNHEY, CDR2 SVGAGI. CDR3 residues: CASSRGGKTYTEAFF. The CDR3 nucleotides are TGTGCCAGCAGCCGGGGAGGGAAGACCTACACTGAAGCTTTCTTT.

The J gene is TRBJ1-1, the V gene TRBV19; 8 bases are a match to TRBD1. V dropped 3 bases and J dropped 4; count of bases not matched to a gene: 4. This CDR3 region has 14 residues. Germline V gene sequence: CDR1 LNHDA, CDR2 SQIVND (reference sequence). The CDR3 sequence: CASSMDRVSTEAFF. CDR3 DNA: TGTGCCAGTAGTATGGACAGGGTGAGCACTGAAGCTTTCTTT.

V gene TRBV30 combines with J gene TRBJ1-1, with a weak D call TRBD1 (6 bases). Trimming shortened V by 8 bases and J by 5 bases, and 24 bases separated the two germline ends. Germline assignment: CDR1 GTSNPN and CDR2 SVGIG (reference sequence). The CDR3 runs 15 residues. In nucleotides, the CDR3 is TGTGCCCGAAACCCCTTTGACAGGTTCGGGACTGAAGCTTTCTTT. Translation gives CARNPFDRFGTEAFF.

This chain links TRBV6-5 with TRBJ2-2, with TRBD1 identical over 7 bases. This CDR3 has 15 residues. CDR1 and CDR2 (germline): MNHEY, SVGAGI. J gave up 0 bases and V 5 bases, and 3 bases lay outside the gene matches. In nucleotides, the CDR3 is TGTGCCAGCAGTCGCGACAGGGCGAACACCGGGGAGCTGTTTTTT. Encoded protein: CASSRDRANTGELFF.

This clone was detected only once. CDR3 coding DNA: TGTGCCAGCGCCTTCTCGGGGGACACTGAAGCTTTCTTT. This translates into CASAFSGDTEAFF. The V and J genes are TRBV6-5 and TRBJ1-1; perhaps TRBD1 as D (5 bases). V dropped 8 bases and J dropped 3 bases, with 13 bases sitting between them. The CDR3 spans 13 residues. Germline-derived CDR1 and CDR2 are MNHEY and SVGAGI.